The 10 T cell receptor beta chains below were found in one sample sequenced in a study of T cells in Graves' hyperthyroidism and ophthalmopathy. Researchers took RNA transcripts and amplified the TCR beta CDR3 regions from them. TCR CDR3 regions were first amplified by RT-PCR with HTBI primers. MiXCR, applied by TCRdb to the multiplex PCR reads, yields one record per CDR3 protein. Of a few hundred thousand distinct CDR3 sequences in the sample, 17% were seen once. Material for sequencing was blood. These receptors all come from a woman aged 45-65 years with Graves' hyperthyroidism.

Regarding this clonotype: A much more abundant neighbour one base away suggests this may be a read error. The rearrangement links TRBV6-1 to TRBJ2-5; the match to TRBD2 covers 9 bases. The germline gives CDR1 MNHNS, CDR2 SASEGT. The CDR3 totals 14 residues. The CDR3 here is CAGRAGGARETQYF. The CDR3 coding sequence is TGTGCCGGCAGGGCGGGAGGGGCGCGAGAGACCCAGTACTTC.

This clonotype was picked up many times. As DNA, the CDR3 is TGTGCCAGCCGGAATGTAGCGGGAGGGCCCACAGATACGCAGTATTTT. This encodes CASRNVAGGPTDTQYF. The V and J genes are TRBV12-3 or TRBV12-4 and TRBJ2-3; 11 nucleotides line up with TRBD2. The junction had 9 bases not matched to a gene; V was cut back by 8 bases and J by 2 bases. The CDR3 is 16 amino acids.

This clonotype was seen only a few times. This chain joins TRBV12-3 or TRBV12-4 and TRBJ2-1, with 12 bases that match TRBD2. The CDR3 totals 15 residues. With V trimmed by 6 bases and J by 5 bases, 5 bases remained unmatched. This CDR3 is CASSPTSGGNNEQFF. Written as DNA, the CDR3 is TGTGCCAGCAGCCCGACTAGCGGGGGTAACAATGAGCAGTTCTTC.

Many counts were recorded for this clonotype. The CDR3 region has the DNA TGTGCCAGCAGCTTAATGGGGACTAGCGAAGAGACCCAGTACTTC. Translated, it gives CASSLMGTSEETQYF. The J gene is TRBJ2-5, the V gene TRBV7-3; 10 bases agree with TRBD2. The CDR3 has 15 amino acids. Germline CDR1 and CDR2: SGHTA and FQGTGA. With 1 base clipped from V and 3 bases from J, the junction kept 2 bases outside the gene matches.

This clonotype showed up just a few times. The genes are TRBV20-1 and TRBJ1-1; D call uncertain. Trimming stripped 3 bases from V and 2 bases from J, with 7 bases between. The CDR3 totals 12 residues. Germline V CDR1 and CDR2: DFQATT, SNEGSKA (reference sequence). The CDR3 loop reads CSARKENTEAFF. The CDR3 DNA reads TGCAGTGCTAGGAAGGAAAACACTGAAGCTTTCTTT.

This clonotype occurred many times. V gene TRBV6-2 or TRBV6-3 combines with J gene TRBJ1-1; 8 bases are shared with TRBD1. The ends lost 2 bases at V and 0 bases at J; junction bases unmatched: 5. Germline CDR1 and CDR2: MNHEY and SVGEGT. The CDR3 is 16 amino acids. The CDR3 DNA reads TGTGCCAGCAGTTACATGGCAGGGGGCCTGAACACTGAAGCTTTCTTT. This sequence encodes CASSYMAGGLNTEAFF.

This clonotype was recorded a few times. A read error may produce the germline difference seen at one junction end. The genes are TRBV30 and TRBJ1-1, with no clear D. CDR3 length equals 14 residues. Germline V gene data show CDR1 as GTSNPN and CDR2 as SVGIG (reference sequence). In DNA form, the CDR3 reads TGTGCCTGGAGCGGCCGGAGAGTGAACACTGAAGCTTCCTTT. Protein: CAWSGRRVNTEASF.

This clonotype was counted many times. The V and J genes are TRBV12-3 or TRBV12-4 and TRBJ2-7, with TRBD2 matching over 7 bases. The CDR3 loop spans 14 amino acids. Trimming removed 5 bases from V and 3 bases from J; junction bases left unmatched: 7. Written as DNA, the CDR3 is TGTGCCAGCAGTAACCGGGACTATTTCTACGAGCAGTACTTC. Its translation: CASSNRDYFYEQYF.

This clonotype was counted at least ten times. CDR3 in DNA: TGCAGTGCTATCAGAGGGGATCAGCCCCAGCATTTT. It yields the protein CSAIRGDQPQHF. The chain employs TRBV20-1 and TRBJ1-5, with a possible D match to TRBD1 (5 bases). The CDR3 consists of 12 residues. CDR1 DFQATT and CDR2 SNEGSKA come from the germline V gene (reference sequence). Trimming stripped 4 bases from V and 5 bases from J, with 9 bases between.

As regards this clonotype: This may arise from a read error, as a much more abundant clone is one base away. The chain has TRBV5-1 and TRBJ1-1, with D uncertain. V was cut by 0 bases and J by 1 base, with 7 bases left in between. Germline values: CDR1 SGHRS, CDR2 YFSETQ. CDR3 size: 14 residues. CDR3 region: CASSLGPANTEAFF. In DNA, the CDR3 is TGCGCCAGCAGCTTGGGACCAGCGAACACTGAAGCTTTCTTT. The full variable domain, completed using reference TRBV5-1 and TRBJ1-1, is KAGVTQTPRYLIKTRGQQVTLSCSPISGHRSVSWYQQTPGQGLQFLFEYFSETQRNKGNFPGRFSGRQFSNSRSEMNVSTLELGDSALYLCASSLGPANTEAFFGQGTRLTVV.